The clone carrying this T cell receptor (beta chain) has a count of ten or more. The study profiled TCR beta VDJ and CDR3 using genomic DNA as template. Using its own MiXCR run on the reads, TCRdb lists one record per CDR3 protein. In the table there are 150,000 or so distinct CDR3 sequences, around 48% of which are singletons. All sequencing subjects had displayed CD8+CD57+ cell expansion on flow cytometry. This sample stems from a study of CD8+CD57+ T cells in acquired aplastic anemia. This CDR3 is 12 amino acids long. Germline CDR1 is LNHDA and CDR2 is SQIVND (reference sequence). V dropped 10 bases and J dropped 5 bases, with 14 bases sitting between them.

The source material was sorted CD4+, CD8+, or CD8+CD57+ T cells (not recorded which) from PBMCs. The J gene is TRBJ1-2, the V gene TRBV19; D not resolved. This receptor was identified in a human donor with aplastic anemia. The CDR3 spells CATLTGVYGYTF. The CDR3 coding sequence is TGTGCCACTCTGACTGGTGTGTATGGCTACACCTTC.